This T cell receptor beta chain was retrieved from a study of blood T cell repertoires in COVID-19. Overall study context: Samples came from the United States, Italy and Spain, spanning acute and convalescent COVID-19.

Sequencing was performed with immunoSEQ multiplex PCR; in TCRdb, only in-frame clones are kept and a portion is missing. The sample lists fewer than 150,000 clones; approximately 85% were seen once. This clone was counted a few times. The CDR3 extends over 15 amino acids. Trimming cost V 1 base and J 3 bases; bases outside gene matches: 4. Germline assignment: CDR1 KGHSH and CDR2 LQKENI. The genes are TRBV18 and TRBJ1-2, with 8 bases matching TRBD1. The sample taken for sequencing was peripheral blood. The sequence derives from a man between 50 and 59 years old with acute or convalescent COVID-19. The chain's CDR3 is CASSPRQGAHYGYTF. DNA for the CDR3: TGTGCCAGCTCACCACGGCAGGGGGCTCACTATGGCTACACCTTC.